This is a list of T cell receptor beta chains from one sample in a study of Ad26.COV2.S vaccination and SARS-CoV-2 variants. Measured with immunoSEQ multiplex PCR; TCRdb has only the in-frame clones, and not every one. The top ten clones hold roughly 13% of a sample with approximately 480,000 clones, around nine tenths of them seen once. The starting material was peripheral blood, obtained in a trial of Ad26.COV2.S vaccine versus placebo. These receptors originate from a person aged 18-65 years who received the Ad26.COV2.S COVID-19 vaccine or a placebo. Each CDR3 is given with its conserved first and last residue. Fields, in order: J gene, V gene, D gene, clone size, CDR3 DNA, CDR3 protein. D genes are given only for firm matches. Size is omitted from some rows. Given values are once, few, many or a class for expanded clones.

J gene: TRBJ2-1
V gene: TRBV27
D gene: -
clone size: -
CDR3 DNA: TGTGCCAGCAGTCCGAGAGGTAGGCGGGGTGTCGTTGAGCAGTTCTTC
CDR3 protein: CASSPRGRRGVVEQFF

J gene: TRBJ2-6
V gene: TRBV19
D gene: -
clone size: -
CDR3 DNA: TGTGCCAGTAGTATAGTTCGGGGCCTTGGGGCCAACGTCCTGACTTTC
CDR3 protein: CASSIVRGLGANVLTF

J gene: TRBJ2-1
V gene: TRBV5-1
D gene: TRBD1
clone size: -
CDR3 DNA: TGCGCCAGCAGCTTGGGACAGGGGGCAAATGAGCAGTTCTTC
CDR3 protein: CASSLGQGANEQFF

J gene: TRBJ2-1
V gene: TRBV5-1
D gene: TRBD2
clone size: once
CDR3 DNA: TGCGCCAGCAGCTTCCAGCGGGAGGGTCATGAGCAGTTCTTC
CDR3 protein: CASSFQREGHEQFF

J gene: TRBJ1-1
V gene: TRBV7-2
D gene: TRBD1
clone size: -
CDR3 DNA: TGTGCCAGCAGCTTAGTAAACCCGGGACAGGGTTCTGAAGCTTTCTTT
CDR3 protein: CASSLVNPGQGSEAFF

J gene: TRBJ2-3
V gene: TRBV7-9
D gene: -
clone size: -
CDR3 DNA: TGTGCCAGCAGCTTAGCGGCCGCGGTGGATACGCAGTATTTT
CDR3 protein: CASSLAAAVDTQYF

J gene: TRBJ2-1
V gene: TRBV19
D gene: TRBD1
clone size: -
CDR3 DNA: TGTGCCAGTAGCGCGGGGACAGGACTAATAGGTGAGCAGTTCTTC
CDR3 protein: CASSAGTGLIGEQFF

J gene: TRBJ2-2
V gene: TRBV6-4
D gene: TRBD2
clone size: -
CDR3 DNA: TGTGCCAGCAGTGACGGACTAGCGGGCACCGGGGAGCTGTTTTTT
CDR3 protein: CASSDGLAGTGELFF

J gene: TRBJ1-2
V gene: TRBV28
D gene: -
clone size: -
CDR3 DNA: TGTGCCAGCAGTTTAGGGGGCGGTAGGAGGGATGGCTACACCTTC
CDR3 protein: CASSLGGGRRDGYTF

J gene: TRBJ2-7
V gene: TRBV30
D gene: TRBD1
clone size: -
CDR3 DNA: TGTGCCTGGAGTACCCCCGGGACAGGGGGCTACGAGCAGTACTTC
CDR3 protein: CAWSTPGTGGYEQYF

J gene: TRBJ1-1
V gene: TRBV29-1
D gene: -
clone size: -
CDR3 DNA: TGCAGCGTTACAGGGTTAGGGAACACTGAAGCTTTCTTT
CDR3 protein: CSVTGLGNTEAFF

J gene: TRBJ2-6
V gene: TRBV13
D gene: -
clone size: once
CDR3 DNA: TGTGCCAGCAGCCGAGGAGTCTCTGGGGCCAACGTCCTGACTTTC
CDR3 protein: CASSRGVSGANVLTF

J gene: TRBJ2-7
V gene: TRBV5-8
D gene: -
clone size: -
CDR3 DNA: TGTGCCAGCAGCCGAACCTACGAGCAGTACTTC
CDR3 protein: CASSRTYEQYF

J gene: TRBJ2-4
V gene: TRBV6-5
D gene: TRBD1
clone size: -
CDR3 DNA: TGTGCCAGCAGGCCCAGACAGGGGGCAGCGGACATTCAGTACTTC
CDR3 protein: CASRPRQGAADIQYF

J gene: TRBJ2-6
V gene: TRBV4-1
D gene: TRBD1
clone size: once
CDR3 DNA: TGCGCCAGCAGCCCGACAGGGGGCGCTGGGGCCAACGTCCTGACTTTC
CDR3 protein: CASSPTGGAGANVLTF

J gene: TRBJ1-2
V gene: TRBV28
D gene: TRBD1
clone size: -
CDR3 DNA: TGTGCCAGCAGTTCGCGACAGGGCTATGGCTACACCTTC
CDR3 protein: CASSSRQGYGYTF

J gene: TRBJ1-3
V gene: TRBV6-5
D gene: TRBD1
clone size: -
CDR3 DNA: TGTGCCAGCAGAGAGACGACAGGGGCTGGAAACACCATATATTTT
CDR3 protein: CASRETTGAGNTIYF

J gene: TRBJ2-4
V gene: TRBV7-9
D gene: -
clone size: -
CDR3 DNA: TGTGCCAGCAGCTTAGACAGCACCGTTACCAAAAACATTCAGTACTTC
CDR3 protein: CASSLDSTVTKNIQYF

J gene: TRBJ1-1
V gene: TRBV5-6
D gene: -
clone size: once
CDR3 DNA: TGTGCCAGCAGCCCACTAGCTACAATGAACACTGAAGCTTTCTTT
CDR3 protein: CASSPLATMNTEAFF

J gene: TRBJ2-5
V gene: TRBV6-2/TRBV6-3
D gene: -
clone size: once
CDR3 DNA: TGTGCCAGCAGTTACCCACCGCCTGTAGCCCAGTACTTC
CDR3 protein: CASSYPPPVAQYF

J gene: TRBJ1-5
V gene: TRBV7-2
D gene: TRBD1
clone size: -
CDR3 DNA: TGTGCCAGCAGCCAAGACAGGGTCGGCAATCAGCCCCAGCATTTT
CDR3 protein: CASSQDRVGNQPQHF

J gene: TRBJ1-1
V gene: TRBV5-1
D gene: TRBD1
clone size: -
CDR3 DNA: TGCGCCAGCAGCCCCCGGCCGTGGACAGGGGGGGCCCTGATGAACACTGAAGCTTTCTTT
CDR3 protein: CASSPRPWTGGALMNTEAFF

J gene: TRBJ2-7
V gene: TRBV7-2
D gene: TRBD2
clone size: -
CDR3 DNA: TGTGCCAGCAGCTTAGCCCTCTCGTGGCGGGAGTCCACCTACGAGCAGTACTTC
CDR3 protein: CASSLALSWRESTYEQYF

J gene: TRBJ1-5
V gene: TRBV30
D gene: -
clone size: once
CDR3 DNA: TGTGCCTGGAGCTCCTCTATCGATCAGCCCCAGCATTTT
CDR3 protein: CAWSSSIDQPQHF

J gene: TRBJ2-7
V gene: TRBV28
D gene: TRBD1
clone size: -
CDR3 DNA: TGTGCCAGCACCATCAATCGGGACAGGGCACAGCAGTACTTC
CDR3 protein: CASTINRDRAQQYF

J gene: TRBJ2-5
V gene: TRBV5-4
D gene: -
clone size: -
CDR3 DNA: TGTGCCAGCAGCTTCCCCTCGGGAGAGACCCAGTACTTC
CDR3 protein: CASSFPSGETQYF

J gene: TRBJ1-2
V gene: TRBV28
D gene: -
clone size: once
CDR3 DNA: TGTGCCAGCGTGGGTGGACGGCGCTATGGCTACACCTTC
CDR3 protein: CASVGGRRYGYTF

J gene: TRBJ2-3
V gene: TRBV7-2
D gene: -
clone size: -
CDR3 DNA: TGTGCCAGCAGCTCCTCACTAGCCATGGGTTCCCGGGATACGCAGTATTTT
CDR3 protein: CASSSSLAMGSRDTQYF

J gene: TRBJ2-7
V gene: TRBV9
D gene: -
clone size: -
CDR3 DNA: TGTGCCAGCAGCGTTGGGGGTTTTGGCTACGAGCAGTACTTC
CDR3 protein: CASSVGGFGYEQYF

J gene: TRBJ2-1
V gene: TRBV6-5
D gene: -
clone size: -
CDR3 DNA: TGTGCCAGCAGTTTTTACCCGCGAGTCTCCTACAATGAGCAGTTCTTC
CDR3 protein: CASSFYPRVSYNEQFF

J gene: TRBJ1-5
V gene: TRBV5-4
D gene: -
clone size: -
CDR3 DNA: TGTGCCAGCAGCCCGGGTCGAAATCAGCCCCAGCATTTT
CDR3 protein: CASSPGRNQPQHF

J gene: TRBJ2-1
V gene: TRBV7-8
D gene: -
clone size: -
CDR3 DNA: TGTGCCAGCAGCTTACAACACCTCAATGAGCAGTTCTTC
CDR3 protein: CASSLQHLNEQFF

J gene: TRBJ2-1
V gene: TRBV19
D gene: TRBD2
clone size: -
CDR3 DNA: TGTGCCAGTAGTTCTCTAGCGGGAGTGGATAATGAGCAGTTCTTC
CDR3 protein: CASSSLAGVDNEQFF